This note documents a single T cell receptor beta chain sequence. The data originate from a study of blood T cell repertoires in COVID-19. Overall study context: Acute and convalescent COVID-19 samples came from the United States, Italy and Spain. From T cells, B-cell-depleted T cells, or PBMCs came the material, which was cDNA or gDNA.

In the authors' methods: Amplification of reference gene primers provided the estimated nucleated cell counts. Assay: immunoSEQ multiplex PCR; the TCRdb copy retains only in-frame clones and omits some. The V and J calls and clone size come from that table; D and trimming were worked out from the DNA. The table records tens of thousands of clones, approximately 76% of them present only once. Input material: peripheral blood. The source is a man aged 70-80 years with active or convalescent COVID-19.

The DNA of the CDR3 is TGCGCCAGCAGTCTAAGGGGACTAGCGGCCTCCTACGAGCAGTACTTC. Its translation is CASSLRGLAASYEQYF. The V and J genes are TRBV4-1 and TRBJ2-7; TRBD2 agrees at 11 bases. V was pared by 6 bases and J by 0 bases, with 7 bases of the junction left unmatched. The CDR3 is made up of 16 amino acids. Germline lookup yields CDR1 MGHRA and CDR2 YSYEKL.